This T cell receptor beta chain comes out of a study of CD8 T cells in Susac syndrome. Negative isolation yielded the CD8+ and CD4+ T cells, while FACS enriched the TEMRA cells. An input of roughly 0.5 to 1 ug of RNA was subjected to reverse transcription using random hexamers. TCRdb reanalysed the immunoSEQ multiplex PCR reads using MiXCR and keeps one entry per CDR3 protein. The table lists some 130,000 distinct CDR3 sequences, 85% to 95% of them singletons. Germline CDR1 KGHDR, CDR2 SFDVKD. This CDR3 is 14 amino acids long. The V and J ends lost 3 bases and 3 bases respectively, with 10 bases between them.

The receptor was isolated from a human donor with Susac syndrome. Sequenced input: CD8+ T cells from PBMCs. The rearrangement links TRBV24-1 to TRBJ1-2, with a weak D call TRBD1 (6 bases). CDR3 in amino acids: CATSDPRQDYGYTF. The CDR3 region has the DNA TGTGCCACCAGTGATCCAAGACAGGACTATGGCTACACCTTC.